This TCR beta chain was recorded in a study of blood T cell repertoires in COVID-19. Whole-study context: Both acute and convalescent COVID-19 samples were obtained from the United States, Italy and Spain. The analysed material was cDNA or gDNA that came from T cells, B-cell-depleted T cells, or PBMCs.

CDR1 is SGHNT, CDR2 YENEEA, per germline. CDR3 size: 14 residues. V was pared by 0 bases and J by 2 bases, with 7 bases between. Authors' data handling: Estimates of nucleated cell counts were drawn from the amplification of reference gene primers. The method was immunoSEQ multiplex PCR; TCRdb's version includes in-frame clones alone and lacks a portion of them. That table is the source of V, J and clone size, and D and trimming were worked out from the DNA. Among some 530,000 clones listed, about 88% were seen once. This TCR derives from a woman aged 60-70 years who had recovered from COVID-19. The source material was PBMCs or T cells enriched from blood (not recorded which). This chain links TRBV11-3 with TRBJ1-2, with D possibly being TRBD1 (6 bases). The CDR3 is CASSLEQGNYGYTF. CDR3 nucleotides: TGTGCCAGCAGCTTAGAACAGGGAAACTATGGCTACACCTTC.